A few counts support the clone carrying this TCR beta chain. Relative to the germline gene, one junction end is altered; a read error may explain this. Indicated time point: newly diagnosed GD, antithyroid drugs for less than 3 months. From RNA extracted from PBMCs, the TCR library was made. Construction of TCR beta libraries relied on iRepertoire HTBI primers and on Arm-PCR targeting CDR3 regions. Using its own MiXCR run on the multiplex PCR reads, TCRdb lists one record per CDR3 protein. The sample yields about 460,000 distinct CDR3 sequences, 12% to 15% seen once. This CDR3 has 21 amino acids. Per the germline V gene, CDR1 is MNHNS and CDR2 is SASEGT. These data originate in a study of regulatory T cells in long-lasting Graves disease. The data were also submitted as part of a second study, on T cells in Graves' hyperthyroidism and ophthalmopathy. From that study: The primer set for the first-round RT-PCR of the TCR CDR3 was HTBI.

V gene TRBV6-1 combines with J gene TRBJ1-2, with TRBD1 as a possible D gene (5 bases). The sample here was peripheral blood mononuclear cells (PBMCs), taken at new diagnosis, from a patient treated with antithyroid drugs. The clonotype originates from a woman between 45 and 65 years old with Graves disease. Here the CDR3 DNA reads TGCGCCAGCAGTGAGAAAAGTGAGGAAAGGAGTTCAGGGCGTCCTAACTATGGCTACACCTTC. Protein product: CASSEKSEERSSGRPNYGYTF.